This T cell receptor beta chain was recovered during a study of shared clonotypes between healthy human individuals. Across the whole study: Researchers drew samples from a couple of women and a few men aged 18 to 49.

In the case of this clone: The antigen is undetermined.

Replicate PCRs run on sorted subsets employed 200 ng DNA, 30,000 to 35,000 T cell genomes. TCRdb's copy holds only in-frame clones and misses some; the assay was immunoSEQ multiplex PCR. The table shows over a million clones, with around 97% occurring only once. Germline V gives CDR1 LNHDA, CDR2 SQIVND (reference sequence). The CDR3 spans 14 residues. V lost 7 bases to trimming and J lost 4 bases, with 14 bases between them. General observations from the study: Naive subsets tended to show greater estimated richness than memory subsets.

The genes are TRBV19 and TRBJ2-1; tentative D call: TRBD2 (5 bases). This sequence originates from a man aged 25-45 years in good health. The sample was naive CD4+ T cells sorted from blood. Subset given: CD45RA+ positively selected. CDR3 sequence reads: CASTAGSRYNEQFF. In DNA, the CDR3 is TGTGCCAGTACCGCGGGTTCCCGATACAATGAGCAGTTCTTC.